Sequencing of this T cell receptor beta chain was carried out in a study of response to subunit inactivated influenza vaccine. For this clonotype: Antigen specificity is unknown.

General study points: Authors suggested few new T cells are recruited by each seasonal influenza vaccination.

The CDR3 sequence is 16 residues long. Germline loops: CDR1 MNHEY, CDR2 SVGEGT. V was clipped by 5 bases and J by 4 bases, with 18 bases between them. TCRdb analysed the RT-PCR reads with MiXCR anew, one entry per CDR3 protein. The sample has 500,000 or so distinct CDR3 sequences, 16% seen once. The rearrangement uses TRBV6-2 or TRBV6-3 and TRBJ2-1; weak D call: TRBD2 (7 bases). The material sequenced was CD4+ T cells sorted from PBMCs, taken 23 to 25 months after vaccination. This sequence originates from a man aged 45-69 years who received an inactivated influenza vaccine. For the CDR3, the DNA is TGTGCCAGCAGTCGTATCTTCGGGGGGCGGTACAATGAGCAGTTCTTC. Translated: CASSRIFGGRYNEQFF.